These 20 T cell receptor beta chains share one sample of origin, sequenced in a study of graft-versus-host responses after intestinal transplantation. The antigens of these receptors remain unknown. The data were produced by immunoSEQ multiplex PCR, yet TCRdb's version contains in-frame clones alone and is incomplete. The sample lists approximately 86,000 clones; roughly 91% were seen once. The sample consisted of unstimulated CD4+ T cells sorted from spleen or lymph node cells, taken before intestinal transplant. These receptors were obtained from a human donor who received an intestinal transplant.

The chain has TRBV18 and TRBJ2-5, with 8 nucleotides matching TRBD2. The length of the CDR3 is 16 residues. The germline V gene has CDR1 KGHSH and CDR2 LQKENI. The V gene end was trimmed by 6 bases and the J gene end by 3 bases; junction bases not matched to a gene: 12. CDR3 sequence (DNA): TGTGCCAGCTCCCCTGGAAGGCGGGGGGATGAAGAGACCCAGTACTTC. This codes for CASSPGRRGDEETQYF. Full variable domain (rest looked up from reference TRBV18 and TRBJ2-5): NAGVMQNPRHLVRRRGQEARLRCSPMKGHSHVYWYRQLPEEGLKFMVYLQKENIIDESGMPKERFSAEFPKEGPSILRIQQVVRGDSAAYFCASSPGRRGDEETQYFGPGTRLLVL.

The rearrangement joins TRBV4-3 to TRBJ2-3; a weak D match, TRBD2 (6 bases). Germline loops: CDR1 LGHNA, CDR2 YSLEER. V lost 0 bases to trimming and J lost 0 bases, with 10 bases between them. The CDR3 is made up of 16 amino acids. CDR3 nucleotide sequence: TGCGCCAGCAGCCAAGATGCGGGGTTTAGCACAGATACGCAGTATTTT. This codes for CASSQDAGFSTDTQYF.

V is TRBV11-2 and J is TRBJ2-1; 7 bases agree with TRBD2. The CDR3 has 14 amino acids. Germline V gives CDR1 SGHAT, CDR2 FQNNGV. J was trimmed by 15 bases and V by 0 bases; bases with no gene match: 11. The CDR3 spells CASSLDVTSVGSFF. The CDR3 coding sequence is TGTGCCAGCAGCTTAGACGTTACTAGCGTGGGCTCGTTCTTC.

This sequence joins TRBV4-3 and TRBJ2-2; perhaps TRBD1 as D (6 bases). CDR3 size: 18 residues. V was shortened by 0 bases and J by 1 base, with 15 bases between the two germline ends. CDR1 LGHNA and CDR2 YSLEER come from the germline V gene. The CDR3 DNA sequence: TGCGCCAGCAGCCAAGATAGGTCGGGGACACTGAACACCGGGGAGCTGTTTTTT. Translating gives CASSQDRSGTLNTGELFF.

This clone showed up just once. V is TRBV30 and J is TRBJ1-1; D remains ambiguous. The germline gives CDR1 GTSNPN, CDR2 SVGIG (reference sequence). Trimming took off 4 bases at V and 4 bases at J, with 10 bases between the two ends. This CDR3 has 12 residues. The CDR3 protein is CAWTPRGTEAFF. DNA of the CDR3: TGTGCCTGGACCCCGCGGGGCACTGAAGCTTTCTTT. Full variable domain (rest looked up from reference TRBV30 and TRBJ1-1): SQTIHQWPATLVQPVGSPLSLECTVEGTSNPNLYWYRQAAGRGLQLLFYSVGIGQISSEVPQNLSASRPQDRQFILSSKKLLLSDSGFYLCAWTPRGTEAFFGQGTRLTVV.

The chain couples TRBV9 to TRBJ2-7, with a weak D call TRBD2 (6 bases). The length of the CDR3 is 15 residues. The V end was cut by 3 bases, the J end by 3 bases, with 16 bases between. CDR1 is SGDLS and CDR2 is YYNGEE in the germline V gene. In DNA form, the CDR3 reads TGTGCCAGCAGCGAGGGGACTCCCTCGGGCTACGAGCAGTACTTC. Amino acids: CASSEGTPSGYEQYF.

In this sample, this clone turned up once. The chain has TRBV30 and TRBJ2-7; 8 bases are shared with TRBD1. The CDR3 covers 14 residues. The germline CDR1 and CDR2 sequences are GTSNPN and SVGIG (reference sequence). The V gene end was trimmed by 5 bases and the J gene end by 6 bases; junction bases not matched to a gene: 12. The CDR3 sequence is CAWEGIRGLGEQYF. The CDR3 DNA is TGTGCCTGGGAAGGCATCAGGGGGCTGGGCGAGCAGTACTTC.

The count of this clone is one. This rearrangement joins TRBV7-2 to TRBJ2-5; 15 bases fit TRBD2. Germline loops: CDR1 SGHTA, CDR2 FQGNSA. This CDR3 spans 16 amino acids. V shed 5 bases, J shed 5 bases, and the junction held 6 bases outside the gene matches. Here the CDR3 DNA reads TGTGCCAGCAGCCGGACTAGCGGGGGGGCGGGCGAGACCCAGTACTTC. It yields the protein CASSRTSGGAGETQYF.

The chain employs TRBV7-2 and TRBJ2-3; 9 bases are shared with TRBD2. The germline CDR1 and CDR2 sequences are SGHTA and FQGNSA. Germline trimming cut 4 bases from V and 4 bases from J; bases unmatched to any gene: 3. The CDR3 extends over 14 amino acids. The CDR3 is CASSWREGADTQYF. The CDR3 coding sequence is TGTGCCAGCAGCTGGCGGGAGGGGGCAGATACGCAGTATTTT.

The chain carries TRBV7-2 and TRBJ2-3, with 10 positions matching TRBD2. V shed 1 base and J 2 bases; nucleotides not matched to a gene: 3. The CDR3 length is 16 residues. Germline V gene lookup returns CDR1 SGHTA and CDR2 FQGNSA. CDR3: CASSLGTSGYTDTQYF. The DNA of the CDR3 is TGTGCCAGCAGCTTAGGGACTAGCGGCTACACAGATACGCAGTATTTT.

The rearrangement uses TRBV4-1 and TRBJ2-1; 7 bases are a match to TRBD1. V trimming: 4 bases; J trimming: 0 bases; junction bases outside the gene matches: 9. The CDR3 consists of 17 residues. Germline assignment: CDR1 MGHRA and CDR2 YSYEKL. The CDR3 nucleotides are TGCGCCAGCAGCCGAGACAGGGTTTCGAGCTCCTACAATGAGCAGTTCTTC. Amino acids: CASSRDRVSSSYNEQFF.

The J gene is TRBJ1-3, the V gene TRBV9; 8 nucleotides line up with TRBD1. J lost 2 bases, V lost 4 bases, and 8 bases had no gene match. Germline V CDR1 and CDR2: SGDLS, YYNGEE. There are 16 residues in the CDR3. The CDR3 sequence: CASSPDRGVTGNTIYF. The CDR3 DNA reads as TGTGCCAGCAGCCCAGACAGGGGTGTTACTGGAAACACCATATATTTT. The full variable domain, completed using reference TRBV9 and TRBJ1-3, is DSGVTQTPKHLITATGQRVTLRCSPRSGDLSVYWYQQSLDQGLQFLIQYYNGEERAKGNILERFSAQQFPDLHSELNLSSLELGDSALYFCASSPDRGVTGNTIYFGEGSWLTVV.

The chain has TRBV10-3 and TRBJ1-4, with D possibly TRBD1 on 6 matching bases. The CDR3 sequence is 13 residues long. V was trimmed by 4 bases and J by 8 bases, leaving 11 bases between them. CDR1 is ENHRY, CDR2 SYGVKD, per germline. CDR3 loop: CAISGEQGEKLFF. The CDR3 nucleotides read TGTGCCATCAGTGGAGAACAGGGAGAAAAACTGTTTTTT.

The chain is built from TRBV7-9 and TRBJ1-1, with D possibly TRBD1 on 6 matching bases. The CDR3 has 12 amino acids. Per the germline V gene, CDR1 is SEHNR and CDR2 is FQNEAQ (reference sequence). Trimming left V 5 bases short and J 11 bases short, with 15 bases between. The CDR3 protein is CASSLTGGPAFF. The DNA of the CDR3 is TGTGCCAGCAGCCTAACGGGGGGCCCCGCTTTCTTT.

The chain uses TRBV4-1 and TRBJ1-1, with unresolved D. Germline V gene sequence: CDR1 MGHRA, CDR2 YSYEKL. This CDR3 contains 13 residues. With 2 bases removed from V and 0 bases from J, the gap between germline ends came to 4 bases. The CDR3 DNA is TGCGCCAGCAGCCAACTAGTGAACACTGAAGCTTTCTTT. This encodes CASSQLVNTEAFF.

The chain carries TRBV18 and TRBJ2-4; tentatively, D is TRBD1 (6 bases). This CDR3 is built from 16 residues. In germline, CDR1 is KGHSH, CDR2 LQKENI. Trimming stripped 3 bases from V and 0 bases from J, with 12 bases between. In DNA form, the CDR3 reads TGTGCCAGCTCACCGTTACAGGGCCTAGCCAAAAACATTCAGTACTTC. Amino acids: CASSPLQGLAKNIQYF.

The V call is TRBV30, the J call TRBJ2-3; D is uncertain. Germline CDR1 reads GTSNPN; CDR2 reads SVGIG (reference sequence). The CDR3 spans 12 residues. Between the trimmed V and J ends, which lost 0 bases and 6 bases, there was a span of 7 bases. This CDR3 reads CAWSVSADTQYF. The CDR3 DNA reads as TGTGCCTGGAGTGTGTCAGCGGATACGCAGTATTTT. The entire variable domain, with the rest obtained from reference TRBV30 and TRBJ2-3, is as follows: SQTIHQWPATLVQPVGSPLSLECTVEGTSNPNLYWYRQAAGRGLQLLFYSVGIGQISSEVPQNLSASRPQDRQFILSSKKLLLSDSGFYLCAWSVSADTQYFGPGTRLTVL.

V gene TRBV11-3 combines with J gene TRBJ2-7; D may be TRBD1 (5 bases). Between the trimmed V and J ends, which lost 5 bases and 2 bases, there was a span of 10 bases. The CDR3 is 13 residues long. CDR1 and CDR2 from the germline V gene are SGHNT and YENEEA. This CDR3 reads CASSMGPAYEQYF. The CDR3 DNA reads as TGTGCCAGCAGCATGGGGCCCGCCTACGAGCAGTACTTC.

The gene calls are TRBV27 and TRBJ1-6; no clear D. The germline V gene has CDR1 MNHEY and CDR2 SMNVEV (reference sequence). V was shortened by 0 bases and J by 7 bases, with 4 bases between the two germline ends. The CDR3 totals 13 residues. Written as DNA, the CDR3 is TGTGCCAGCAGTTTATCCAGAAATTCACCCCTCCACTTT. This gives the protein CASSLSRNSPLHF.

For the CDR3, the DNA is TGTGCCAGCAGCCCTCTAGCGGGGGGCGCGTCAAATTCACCCCTCCACTTT. Amino acid sequence: CASSPLAGGASNSPLHF. The V gene is TRBV7-8, the J gene TRBJ1-6; a possible D gene is TRBD1 (6 bases). This CDR3 region has 17 residues. The V gene lost 5 bases and the J gene lost 7 bases, with 21 bases spanning the gap. In germline, CDR1 is SGHVS, CDR2 FQNEAQ.